Listed below are T cell receptor beta chains from one sample, sequenced in a study of T cell responses to AZD1222 COVID-19 vaccine. Profiled with immunoSEQ multiplex PCR; TCRdb holds only in-frame clones, not every one. The top ten hold roughly 19% of the sample, which has approximately 60,000 clones, around 85% seen once. The specimen comprised peripheral blood, sampled on day 0 of MenACWY control vaccination. Receptors originate from an adult in good health. Both conserved end residues are part of each CDR3. The D gene is left open where the match is weak. Rows give clone size only sometimes, using once, few, many, or a class for an expanded clone.

TRBJ1-6 TRBV2 TRBD1 . TGTGCCAGCAGGGGGGACAGGGGTTCATTTTCACCCCTCCACTTT CASRGDRGSFSPLHF
TRBJ1-1 TRBV25-1 . once TGTGCCAGCAGAGCACGGAGCATGAACACTGAAGCTTTCTTT CASRARSMNTEAFF
TRBJ2-1 TRBV4-2 TRBD1 few TGTGCCAGCGGGGACAGGGATCCGTTCTTC CASGDRDPFF
TRBJ1-1 TRBV19 . once TGTGCCAGTAGTATCGCCCTGAACACTGAAGCTTTCTTT CASSIALNTEAFF
TRBJ2-2 TRBV30 . once TGTGCCTGGAGTGTACACTGGATCGTGGAGAACACCGGGGAGCTGTTTTTT CAWSVHWIVENTGELFF
TRBJ1-6 TRBV6-5 . . TGTGCCAGCAGGAACGTAAGGGGGGGTAATTCACCCCTCCACTTT CASRNVRGGNSPLHF
TRBJ2-1 TRBV19 . . TGTGCCAGTAGTCCTCCGGAGAGCTCCTACAATGAGCAGTTCTTC CASSPPESSYNEQFF
TRBJ2-2 TRBV5-4 TRBD2 . TGTGCCAGCAGTCCGCAGGGACTAAACACCGGGGAGCTGTTTTTT CASSPQGLNTGELFF
TRBJ1-1 TRBV5-1 . . TGCGCCAGCAGCTTTGGTTCTGGGGTTCCCCGTGAAGCTTTCTTT CASSFGSGVPREAFF
TRBJ1-2 TRBV6-5 TRBD1 . TGTGCCAGCAGAAACGACAGGGCCGATAACTATGGCTACACCTTC CASRNDRADNYGYTF
TRBJ2-5 TRBV28 . . TGTGCCAGCAGTTTAAAAGTCCCGGAGACCCAGTACTTC CASSLKVPETQYF
TRBJ1-2 TRBV4-1 TRBD1 . TGCGCCAGCAGCCAAGCTGACAGGGTTAACTATGGCTACACCTTC CASSQADRVNYGYTF
TRBJ1-2 TRBV4-3 TRBD1 . TGCGCCAGCAGCCCAGACAGGGACTATAACTATGGCTACACCTTC CASSPDRDYNYGYTF
TRBJ2-3 TRBV5-1 . . TGCGCCAGCAACCCGGGGGATCGGGGAACTAGCACAGATACGCAGTATTTT CASNPGDRGTSTDTQYF
TRBJ2-5 TRBV18 . . TGTGCCAGCTCACCACCGGACCAAGAGACCCAGTACTTC CASSPPDQETQYF
TRBJ1-1 TRBV2 . . TGTGCCAGCACTCTCGGAACAGGGAGTACTGAAGCTTTCTTT CASTLGTGSTEAFF
TRBJ2-7 TRBV6-2/TRBV6-3 . . TGTGCCAGCAGTTACCCGTCCGGGGGCTCCAAAAACTACGAGCAGTACTTC CASSYPSGGSKNYEQYF
TRBJ1-1 TRBV6-2/TRBV6-3 . . TGTGCCAGCAGTTACTCGACGGAAACTGAAGCTTTCTTT CASSYSTETEAFF
TRBJ2-5 TRBV5-4 . . TGTGCCAGCAGCTTGGCGGAGGGGGACCCGGCGTACTTC CASSLAEGDPAYF
TRBJ2-1 TRBV27 TRBD2 . TGTGCCAGTCGGATAAGCGGGAGGGTATACAATGAGCAGTTCTTC CASRISGRVYNEQFF
TRBJ2-2 TRBV4-1 TRBD2 . TGCGCCAGCAGCCAGAGGGGACTAGCCGACACCGGGGAGCTGTTTTTT CASSQRGLADTGELFF
TRBJ2-5 TRBV30 . . TGTGCCTGGAGTGGAGAAGAGACCCAGTACTTC CAWSGEETQYF
TRBJ2-2 TRBV9 . once TGTGCCAGCAGCGCTGACGGACTAGTGACGACAGGCGGGGAGCTGTTTTTT CASSADGLVTTGGELFF
TRBJ2-5 TRBV20-1 . . TGCAGTGCTAGAGGGCGGGAGACCCAGTACTTC CSARGRETQYF
TRBJ2-1 TRBV19 . . TGTGCCAGTAGTTCCTGGAATGAGCAGTTCTTC CASSSWNEQFF
TRBJ2-3 TRBV15 TRBD1 . TGTGCCACCAGCAGAGGGAACAGGGGGGCAGATACGCAGTATTTT CATSRGNRGADTQYF
TRBJ2-3 TRBV15 TRBD2 . TGTGCCACCAGGGCTGGACTAGCGCCCAGCACAGATACGCAGTATTTT CATRAGLAPSTDTQYF
TRBJ2-3 TRBV5-4 TRBD2 . TGTGCCAGCAGCCGCCTACTAGCGGACACAGATACGCAGTATTTT CASSRLLADTDTQYF
TRBJ2-7 TRBV27 TRBD2 . TGTGCCAGCAGTTTAGGCGGGAGGCCGTCCTACGAGCAGTACTTC CASSLGGRPSYEQYF
TRBJ2-5 TRBV13 . . TGTGCCAGCAGCCCCGGTGTTGGGCTTGAGACCCAGTACTTC CASSPGVGLETQYF
TRBJ2-3 TRBV28 . once TGTGCCAGCAGTCAGAGACGAGGGGGAGTGGATACGCAGTATTTT CASSQRRGGVDTQYF
TRBJ1-5 TRBV5-1 . . TGCGCCAGCAGGCCGAAGGGCAATCAGCCCCAGCATTTT CASRPKGNQPQHF
TRBJ2-3 TRBV7-2 TRBD2 . TGTGCCAGCAGCTCCTCCACGGGACTAGGTTCCGATACGCAGTATTTT CASSSSTGLGSDTQYF
TRBJ1-6 TRBV19 . . TGTGCCAGCGCCGTGAGGAGCGATAATTCACCCCTCCACTTT CASAVRSDNSPLHF
TRBJ1-2 TRBV12-3/TRBV12-4 . . TGTGCCAGCAGTTTAGGTTTTTTTTACACCTTC CASSLGFFYTF
TRBJ1-2 TRBV3-1/TRBV3-2 . . TGTGCCAGCAGCCAAGAATCGGGTTGGGCGGGTAACTATGGCTACACCTTC CASSQESGWAGNYGYTF
TRBJ1-2 TRBV5-1 . . TGCGCCAGCAGCTTGGCTGGGGACTATGGCTACACCTTC CASSLAGDYGYTF
TRBJ2-7 TRBV11-2 TRBD2 . TGTGCCAGCAGCTTAGCTGCGGGAGGTGATTACGAGCAGTACTTC CASSLAAGGDYEQYF
TRBJ2-5 TRBV9 . few TGTGCCAGCAGCGTAGCTGACCGGGCGGGGAAAGAAGAGACCCAGTACTTC CASSVADRAGKEETQYF
TRBJ2-7 TRBV3-1/TRBV3-2 . . TGTGCCAGCAGCCAAGCCTACGAGCAGTACTTC CASSQAYEQYF
TRBJ2-2 TRBV23-1 . . TGCGCCAGCAGCCGAGAAACCCAACGGGGTCGGGGCACCGGGGAGCTGTTTTTT CASSRETQRGRGTGELFF
TRBJ2-1 TRBV5-1 TRBD2 . TGCGCCAGCAGCTCTGGCGGGAGGACCTACAATGAGCAGTTCTTC CASSSGGRTYNEQFF
TRBJ2-7 TRBV30 TRBD1 . TGTGCCTGGACCCAGGACAGGGGTCCCTACGAGCAGTACTTC CAWTQDRGPYEQYF
TRBJ1-3 TRBV28 . . TGTGCCAGCAGTTCCGCGACGGGCTCTGGAAACACCATATATTTT CASSSATGSGNTIYF
TRBJ2-7 TRBV7-9 . . TGTGCCAGCAGCTTAGCAGTAGCCTCCTACGAGCAGTACTTC CASSLAVASYEQYF
TRBJ1-5 TRBV7-2 . . TGTGCCAGCAGCTTAGAGGTCAATCAGCCCCAGCATTTT CASSLEVNQPQHF
TRBJ2-1 TRBV24-1 TRBD1 . TGTGCCACCAGTGAGTTTCCGCCGGGACAGGGCGCGGGTAGCGGCCCTGGTGAGCAGTTCTTC CATSEFPPGQGAGSGPGEQFF
TRBJ1-1 TRBV9 . . TGTGCCAGCAGTCACGGTGGGAACACTGAAGCTTTCTTT CASSHGGNTEAFF
TRBJ2-1 TRBV4-2 . . TGTGCCAGCAGCCAAGACGACCGGAGCTCCTACAATGAGCAGTTCTTC CASSQDDRSSYNEQFF
TRBJ2-5 TRBV7-8 . . TGTGCCAGCAGCTTCGACCGGACTCTTATACAGACCCAGTACTTC CASSFDRTLIQTQYF
TRBJ2-2 TRBV4-2 . . TGTGCCAGCAGTTACGACTCATCCAGAGGCGGGGAGCTGTTTTTT CASSYDSSRGGELFF
TRBJ1-1 TRBV4-3 . many TGCGCCAGCAGCCAAGATAGGGCGGGGAGGACTGAAGCTTTCTTT CASSQDRAGRTEAFF
TRBJ2-5 TRBV4-2 . . TGTGCCAGCAGCCCCTCCCACAGGGCCGCCACTCTCCAAGAGACCCAGTACTTC CASSPSHRAATLQETQYF
TRBJ2-7 TRBV18 . few TGTGCCAGCTCACCGGACTCGGTCCCGTACTTC CASSPDSVPYF
TRBJ2-1 TRBV28 . . TGTGCCAGCAGTCCGCAGGGTGGCCTGGATGAGCAGTTCTTC CASSPQGGLDEQFF
TRBJ2-3 TRBV4-3 TRBD2 . TGCGCCAGCAGCCAAGGAACAGCGGGAGAACCGGCAGATACGCAGTATTTT CASSQGTAGEPADTQYF
TRBJ2-7 TRBV11-2 TRBD2 . TGTGCCAGCAGCTTAAATCAGGGACTAACCAACGAGCAGTACTTC CASSLNQGLTNEQYF
TRBJ2-5 TRBV5-1 TRBD1 . TGCGCCAGCAGCCTTCTTCCGGGACAGGGGAAAGAGACCCAGTACTTC CASSLLPGQGKETQYF